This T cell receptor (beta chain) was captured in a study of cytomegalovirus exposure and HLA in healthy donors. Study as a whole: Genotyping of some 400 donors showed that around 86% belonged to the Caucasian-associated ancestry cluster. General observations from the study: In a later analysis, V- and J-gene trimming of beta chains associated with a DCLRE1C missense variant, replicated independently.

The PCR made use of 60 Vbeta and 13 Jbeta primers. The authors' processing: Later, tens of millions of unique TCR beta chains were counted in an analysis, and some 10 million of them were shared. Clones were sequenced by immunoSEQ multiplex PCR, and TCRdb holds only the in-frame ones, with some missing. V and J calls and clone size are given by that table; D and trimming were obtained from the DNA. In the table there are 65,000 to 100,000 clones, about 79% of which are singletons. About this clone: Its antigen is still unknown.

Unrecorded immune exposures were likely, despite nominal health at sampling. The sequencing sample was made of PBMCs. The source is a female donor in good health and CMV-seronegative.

CDR3 loop: CASSLLPAGEGRRSYNEQFF. The CDR3 coding sequence is TGTGCCAGCAGCTTACTCCCAGCGGGAGAGGGTCGGCGCTCCTACAATGAGCAGTTCTTC. The chain has TRBV7-8 and TRBJ2-1, with TRBD2 matching over 8 bases. V trimming: 2 bases; J trimming: 0 bases; junction bases outside the gene matches: 15. This CDR3 comprises 20 residues. Germline-derived CDR1 and CDR2 are SGHVS and FQNEAQ.